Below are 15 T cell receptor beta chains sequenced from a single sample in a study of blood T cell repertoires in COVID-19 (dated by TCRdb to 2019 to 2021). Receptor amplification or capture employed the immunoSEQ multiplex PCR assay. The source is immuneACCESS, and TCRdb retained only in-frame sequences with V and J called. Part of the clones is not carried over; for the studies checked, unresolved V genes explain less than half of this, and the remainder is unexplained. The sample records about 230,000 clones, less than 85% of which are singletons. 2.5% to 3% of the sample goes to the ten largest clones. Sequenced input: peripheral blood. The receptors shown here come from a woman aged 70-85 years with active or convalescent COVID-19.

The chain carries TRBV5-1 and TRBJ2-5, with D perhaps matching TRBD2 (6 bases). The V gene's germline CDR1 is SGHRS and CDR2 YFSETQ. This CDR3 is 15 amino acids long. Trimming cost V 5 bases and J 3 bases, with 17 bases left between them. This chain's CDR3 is CASRVRTGGKETQYF. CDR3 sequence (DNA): TGCGCCAGCAGGGTCCGTACTGGGGGGAAAGAGACCCAGTACTTC.

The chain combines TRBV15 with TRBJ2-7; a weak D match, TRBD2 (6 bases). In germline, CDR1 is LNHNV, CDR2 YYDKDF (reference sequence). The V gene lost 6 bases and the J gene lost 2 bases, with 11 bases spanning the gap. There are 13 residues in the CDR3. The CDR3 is CATRASATYEQYF. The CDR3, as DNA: TGTGCCACCAGGGCTAGCGCAACCTACGAGCAGTACTTC.

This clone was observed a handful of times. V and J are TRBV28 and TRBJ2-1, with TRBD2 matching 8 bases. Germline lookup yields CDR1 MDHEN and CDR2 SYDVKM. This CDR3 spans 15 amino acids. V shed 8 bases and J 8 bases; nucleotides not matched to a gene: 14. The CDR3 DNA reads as TGTGCCAGCGGAAGACTAGCGCGTACCCCATATGAGCAGTTCTTC. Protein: CASGRLARTPYEQFF.

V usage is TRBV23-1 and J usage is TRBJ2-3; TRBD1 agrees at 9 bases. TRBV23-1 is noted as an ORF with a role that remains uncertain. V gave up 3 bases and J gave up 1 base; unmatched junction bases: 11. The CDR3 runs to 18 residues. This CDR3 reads CASSHKNSTGGGTDTQYF. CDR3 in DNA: TGCGCCAGCAGTCACAAAAACTCGACAGGGGGAGGCACAGATACGCAGTATTTT.

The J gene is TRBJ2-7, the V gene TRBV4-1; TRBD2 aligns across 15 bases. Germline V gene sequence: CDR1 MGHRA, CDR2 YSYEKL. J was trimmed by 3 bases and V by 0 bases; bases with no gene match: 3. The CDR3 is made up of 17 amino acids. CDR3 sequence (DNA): TGCGCCAGCAGCCAAGAGGCGGGACTAGCGGGAGGCTACGAGCAGTACTTC. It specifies CASSQEAGLAGGYEQYF.

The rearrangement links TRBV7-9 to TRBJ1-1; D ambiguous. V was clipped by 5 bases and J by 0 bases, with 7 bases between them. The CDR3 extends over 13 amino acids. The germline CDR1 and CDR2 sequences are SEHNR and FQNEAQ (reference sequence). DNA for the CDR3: TGTGCCAGCAGCCGTAATCTGAACACTGAAGCTTTCTTT. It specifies CASSRNLNTEAFF.

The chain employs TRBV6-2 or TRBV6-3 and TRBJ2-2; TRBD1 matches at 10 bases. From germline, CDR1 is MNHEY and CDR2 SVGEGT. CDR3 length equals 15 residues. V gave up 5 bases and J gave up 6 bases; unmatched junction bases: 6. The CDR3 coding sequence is TGTGCCAGCAGTCCCGACAGGGGGCTCCCCGGGGAGCTGTTTTTT. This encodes CASSPDRGLPGELFF.

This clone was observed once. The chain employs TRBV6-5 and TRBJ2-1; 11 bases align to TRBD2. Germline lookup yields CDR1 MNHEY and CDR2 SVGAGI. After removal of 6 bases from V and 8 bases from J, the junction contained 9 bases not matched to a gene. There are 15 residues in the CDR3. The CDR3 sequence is CASSPSSGGKYEQFF. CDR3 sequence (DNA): TGTGCCAGCAGCCCATCTAGCGGGGGGAAGTATGAGCAGTTCTTC.

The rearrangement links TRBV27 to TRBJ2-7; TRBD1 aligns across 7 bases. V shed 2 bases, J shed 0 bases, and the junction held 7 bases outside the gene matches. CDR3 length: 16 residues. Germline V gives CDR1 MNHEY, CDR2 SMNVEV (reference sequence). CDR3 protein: CASSLSKDRLSYEQYF. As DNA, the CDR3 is TGTGCCAGCAGTTTAAGTAAGGACAGGCTCTCCTACGAGCAGTACTTC.

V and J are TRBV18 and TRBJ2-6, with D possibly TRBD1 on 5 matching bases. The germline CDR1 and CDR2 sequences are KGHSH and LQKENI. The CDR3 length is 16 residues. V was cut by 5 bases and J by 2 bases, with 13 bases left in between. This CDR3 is CASSALTVTGANVLTF. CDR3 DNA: TGTGCCAGCTCAGCCCTGACAGTCACTGGGGCCAACGTCCTGACTTTC.

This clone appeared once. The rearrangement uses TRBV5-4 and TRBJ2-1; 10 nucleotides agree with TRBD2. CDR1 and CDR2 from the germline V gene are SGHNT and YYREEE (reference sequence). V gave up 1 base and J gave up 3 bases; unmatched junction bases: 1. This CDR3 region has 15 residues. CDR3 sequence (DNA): TGTGCCAGCAGCTTGTCTAGCGGGGGCTACAATGAGCAGTTCTTC. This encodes CASSLSSGGYNEQFF.

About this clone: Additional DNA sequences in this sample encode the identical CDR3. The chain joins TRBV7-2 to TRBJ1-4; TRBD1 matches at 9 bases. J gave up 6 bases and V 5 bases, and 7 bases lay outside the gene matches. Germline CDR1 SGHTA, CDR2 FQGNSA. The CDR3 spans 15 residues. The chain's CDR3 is CASSPRQGVYEKLFF. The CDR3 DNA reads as TGTGCCAGCAGCCCCCGACAGGGGGTTTATGAAAAACTGTTTTTT.

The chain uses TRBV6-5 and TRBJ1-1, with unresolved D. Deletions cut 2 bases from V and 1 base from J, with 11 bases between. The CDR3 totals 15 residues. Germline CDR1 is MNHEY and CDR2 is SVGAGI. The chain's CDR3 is CASSYRPHGNTEAFF. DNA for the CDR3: TGTGCCAGCAGTTACCGCCCCCACGGGAACACTGAAGCTTTCTTT.

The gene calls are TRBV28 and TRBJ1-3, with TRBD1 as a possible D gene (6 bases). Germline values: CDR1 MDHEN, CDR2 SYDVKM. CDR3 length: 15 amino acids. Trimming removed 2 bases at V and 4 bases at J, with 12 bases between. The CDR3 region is CASSLRGSGGNTIYF. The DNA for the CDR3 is TGTGCCAGCAGTTTAAGGGGGTCAGGGGGAAACACCATATATTTT.

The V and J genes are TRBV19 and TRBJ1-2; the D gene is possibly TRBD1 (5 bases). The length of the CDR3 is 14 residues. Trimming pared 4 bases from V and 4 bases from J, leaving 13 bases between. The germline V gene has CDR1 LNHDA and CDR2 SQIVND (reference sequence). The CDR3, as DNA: TGTGCCAGTAGTAGATCACAGGACCCCTATGGCTACACCTTC. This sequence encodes CASSRSQDPYGYTF.